These 22 T cell receptor beta chains came from one sample sequenced in a study of T cells in Graves' hyperthyroidism and ophthalmopathy. RNA transcripts provided the source from which TCR beta CDR3 regions were amplified. The study used the HTBI primer set for a first-round RT-PCR of the TCR CDR3. TCRdb re-called the multiplex PCR reads through MiXCR, storing one row per CDR3 protein. Of about 700,000 distinct CDR3 sequences in the sample, nearly 45% are singletons; the top ten hold under 8%. Sequenced input: peripheral blood or thyroid tissue (not recorded which). Receptors originate from an adult man with Graves' disease, either hyperthyroidism or ophthalmopathy (not recorded which).

Worth noting for this clonotype: This could be a read error, since a much larger clone is one nucleotide away. The rearrangement joins TRBV24-1 to TRBJ2-7, with unresolved D. V lost 5 bases and J 4 bases, leaving 8 bases between the germline ends. Germline V lookup: CDR1 KGHDR, CDR2 SFDVKD. The CDR3 has 12 amino acids. CDR3 in DNA: TGTGCCACCAGTGGCGAGGCGTACGAGCAGTACTTC. Its translation: CATSGEAYEQYF.

The chain carries TRBV20-1 and TRBJ1-2; D uncertain. This CDR3 region has 14 residues. Germline CDR1 DFQATT, CDR2 SNEGSKA (reference sequence). V lost 6 bases to trimming and J lost 4 bases, with 18 bases between them. CDR3 residues: CSALAPRIRYGYTF. In DNA form, the CDR3 reads TGCAGTGCCCTAGCCCCAAGGATCCGCTATGGCTACACCTTC.

On this clonotype: The junction shows a germline mismatch at one end, possibly a read error. This CDR3 reads CASSQTPNDQGFSYGYTF. The CDR3 DNA sequence: TGCGCCAGCAGCCAAACTCCGAACGACCAGGGATTTAGTTATGGCTACACCTTC. The chain is built from TRBV7-2 and TRBJ1-2; perhaps TRBD1 as D (5 bases). The CDR3 totals 18 residues. Germline CDR1 reads SGHTA; CDR2 reads FQGNSA.

This clonotype was picked up one time. The rearrangement joins TRBV20-1 to TRBJ1-3; no definite D call. Germline V CDR1 and CDR2: DFQATT, SNEGSKA (reference sequence). The CDR3 is 15 residues long. V shed 6 bases and J shed 0 bases, with 15 bases lying between them. The CDR3 coding sequence is TGCAGTGCCAGCACTCCAGTTCGCTCTGGAAACACCATATATTTT. Translating gives CSASTPVRSGNTIYF.

This clonotype was seen at least ten times. The CDR3 here is CARQYLDGYTF. The CDR3 DNA sequence: TGTGCCAGGCAATACCTGGATGGCTACACCTTC. The chain carries TRBV2 and TRBJ1-2; D gene ambiguous. The V and J ends lost 9 bases and 6 bases respectively, with 11 bases between them. This CDR3 has 11 amino acids. In germline, CDR1 is SNHLY, CDR2 FYNNEI.

This clonotype was counted ten times or more. This chain links TRBV12-3 or TRBV12-4 with TRBJ1-5; D not resolved. The CDR3 length is 14 residues. Between the trimmed V and J ends, which lost 7 bases and 0 bases, there was a span of 10 bases. The DNA for the CDR3 is TGTGCCAGCAAACGGGGAACTAGCAATCAGCCCCAGCATTTT. Residues: CASKRGTSNQPQHF.

V and J are TRBV5-4 and TRBJ1-2, with D perhaps TRBD1 (6 bases). Trimming shortened V by 4 bases and J by 2 bases, and 15 bases separated the two germline ends. This CDR3 region has 15 residues. Per the germline V gene, CDR1 is SGHNT and CDR2 is YYREEE (reference sequence). The CDR3 coding sequence is TGTGCCAGCAGCCAAGATAGACAGGCCAACTATGGCTACACCTTC. It is translated as CASSQDRQANYGYTF. Based on the CDR3 plus reference TRBV5-4 and TRBJ1-2, the full variable domain is ETGVTQSPTHLIKTRGQQVTLRCSSQSGHNTVSWYQQALGQGPQFIFQYYREEENGRGNFPPRFSGLQFPNYSSELNVNALELDDSALYLCASSQDRQANYGYTFGSGTRLTVV.

This clonotype turned up a few times. V gene TRBV6-1 combines with J gene TRBJ1-2, with D unclear. The CDR3 length is 12 residues. The ends were cut back, 2 bases at V and 3 bases at J, with 4 bases in the middle. The germline CDR1 and CDR2 sequences are MNHNS and SASEGT. The CDR3 DNA sequence: TGTGCCAGCAGTGAACTAGACTATGGCTACACCTTC. Translated: CASSELDYGYTF.

V usage is TRBV10-2 and J usage is TRBJ2-3, with 10 bases identical to TRBD2. J gave up 3 bases and V 8 bases, and 8 bases lay outside the gene matches. Germline CDR1 WSHSY, CDR2 SAAADI. This CDR3 comprises 15 residues. CDR3 amino acids: CASRRLAGDTDTQYF. CDR3 bases: TGCGCCAGCCGCCGACTAGCGGGCGATACAGATACGCAGTATTTT.

The rearrangement joins TRBV6-5 to TRBJ2-7; possible D gene TRBD1, 6 bases. CDR3 length: 16 residues. V dropped 3 bases and J dropped 6 bases, with 21 bases sitting between them. Germline V lookup: CDR1 MNHEY, CDR2 SVGAGI. DNA for the CDR3: TGTGCCAGCAGTTATTCCACAGGGTTCAAGGCTGGCGAGCAGTACTTC. It encodes CASSYSTGFKAGEQYF.

V is TRBV29-1 and J is TRBJ2-7, with 14 nucleotides matching TRBD2. The J segment lost 5 bases and the V segment lost 4 bases, leaving 7 bases of the junction unmatched. The length of the CDR3 is 15 residues. The germline V gene encodes CDR1 SQVTM and CDR2 ANQGSEA. DNA for the CDR3: TGCAGCGTTGTCCGACTAGCGGGAGGGCGAAACGAGCAGTACTTC. Amino acids: CSVVRLAGGRNEQYF.

On this clonotype: A read error may produce the germline difference seen at one junction end. This chain joins TRBV24-1 and TRBJ2-2; TRBD1 matches 8 bases. This CDR3 is built from 17 residues. The germline gives CDR1 KGHDR, CDR2 SFDVKD. CDR3 bases: TGTGCCACCAGTGATTTAGCGACAGGGGCGAACGCCGGGGAGCTGTTTTTT. Translating gives CATSDLATGANAGELFF.

Comments on this clonotype: Given a much more abundant clone one base away, this may be a read error. The chain joins TRBV9 to TRBJ1-1; no firm D call. Per germline, CDR1 SGDLS and CDR2 YYNGEE. The CDR3 is made up of 10 amino acids. Here the CDR3 reads CTSWEIGAFF. CDR3 bases: TGTACCAGCTGGGAGATTGGGGCTTTCTTT.

This clonotype showed up just a few times. The CDR3 sequence: CASSLGVGGVNTEAFF. The CDR3 nucleotides read TGTGCCAGCAGCTTAGGCGTTGGGGGGGTGAACACTGAAGCTTTCTTT. This rearrangement joins TRBV7-2 to TRBJ1-1; D may be TRBD1 (5 bases). The germline gives CDR1 SGHTA, CDR2 FQGNSA. This CDR3 is 16 amino acids long. Trimming pared 1 base from V and 0 bases from J, leaving 12 bases between.

This clonotype was counted many times. The chain recombines TRBV29-1 with TRBJ1-1; D is unclear. Trimming pared 4 bases from V and 1 base from J, leaving 7 bases between. Germline V CDR1 and CDR2: SQVTM, ANQGSEA. The CDR3 has 12 amino acids. The CDR3 spells CSVGRRNTEAFF. The CDR3 nucleotides read TGCAGCGTTGGACGGCGGAACACTGAAGCTTTCTTT.

This chain connects TRBV12-3 or TRBV12-4 to TRBJ1-5, with D uncertain. The CDR3 covers 14 residues. With 0 bases removed from V and 4 bases from J, the gap between germline ends came to 7 bases. CDR3: CASSLAVRNQPQHF. For the CDR3, the DNA is TGTGCCAGCAGTTTAGCAGTCAGAAATCAGCCCCAGCATTTT.

The rearrangement uses TRBV20-1 and TRBJ2-7; 7 bases are shared with TRBD1. Germline V gene data show CDR1 as DFQATT and CDR2 as SNEGSKA (reference sequence). The V segment lost 6 bases and the J segment 9 bases; nucleotides outside the gene matches: 11. The CDR3 loop spans 12 amino acids. The CDR3 reads CSAADRALGQYF. The DNA of the CDR3 is TGCAGTGCCGCTGACAGGGCGTTGGGGCAGTACTTC.

The chain joins TRBV13 to TRBJ1-2, with 8 bases fitting TRBD1. The CDR3 is 14 residues long. Germline V CDR1 and CDR2: PRHDT, FYEKMQ (reference sequence). The V segment lost 3 bases and the J segment 4 bases; nucleotides outside the gene matches: 4. CDR3 sequence (DNA): TGTGCCAGCAGCTTCCAGGGGGCAGTCTATGGCTACACCTTC. Amino acids: CASSFQGAVYGYTF.

With regard to this clonotype: It may be a read error: a sequence one base away is much more abundant. The V gene is TRBV7-9, the J gene TRBJ2-7; TRBD2 matches 13 bases. After removal of 4 bases from V and 4 bases from J, the junction contained 4 bases not matched to a gene. Germline V gene sequence: CDR1 SEHNR, CDR2 FQNEAQ (reference sequence). The CDR3 has 15 amino acids. The CDR3 reads CASSSTSGRAYEQYF. Here the CDR3 DNA reads TGTGCCAGCAGCTCCACTAGCGGGAGGGCTTACGAGCAGTACTTC.

The table lists this clonotype with a few counts. The chain is built from TRBV11-2 and TRBJ1-6; D is possibly TRBD1 (6 bases). The germline V gene encodes CDR1 SGHAT and CDR2 FQNNGV. Trimming pared 6 bases from V and 7 bases from J, leaving 13 bases between. CDR3 length equals 14 residues. The CDR3 coding sequence is TGTGCCAGCAGGAAACAGGGATGGAATTCACCCCTCCACTTT. Amino acid sequence: CASRKQGWNSPLHF. Full variable domain (remainder filled in from reference TRBV11-2 and TRBJ1-6): EAGVAQSPRYKIIEKRQSVAFWCNPISGHATLYWYQQILGQGPKLLIQFQNNGVVDDSQLPKDRFSAERLKGVDSTLKIQPAKLEDSAVYLCASRKQGWNSPLHFGNGTRLTVT.

For this clonotype: This may be a read error: a much more frequent sequence differs by one nucleotide. The V and J genes are TRBV29-1 and TRBJ2-2; D unresolved. CDR3 length equals 12 residues. CDR1 is SQVTM, CDR2 ANQGSEA, per germline. The DNA of the CDR3 is TGCAGCGTGGAAGGCGTCACCGGGGAGCTGTTTTTT. Translated: CSVEGVTGELFF.

This clonotype was detected a few times. CDR3 in DNA: TGTGCCAGCAGCCAAGTGAGGGAGTCCCCTAACTATGGCTACACCTTC. Translation gives CASSQVRESPNYGYTF. The chain couples TRBV4-2 to TRBJ1-2, with D unresolved. CDR1 LGHNA and CDR2 YNFKEQ come from the germline V gene. The ends were cut back, 1 base at V and 0 bases at J, with 12 bases in the middle. The CDR3 is made up of 16 amino acids.